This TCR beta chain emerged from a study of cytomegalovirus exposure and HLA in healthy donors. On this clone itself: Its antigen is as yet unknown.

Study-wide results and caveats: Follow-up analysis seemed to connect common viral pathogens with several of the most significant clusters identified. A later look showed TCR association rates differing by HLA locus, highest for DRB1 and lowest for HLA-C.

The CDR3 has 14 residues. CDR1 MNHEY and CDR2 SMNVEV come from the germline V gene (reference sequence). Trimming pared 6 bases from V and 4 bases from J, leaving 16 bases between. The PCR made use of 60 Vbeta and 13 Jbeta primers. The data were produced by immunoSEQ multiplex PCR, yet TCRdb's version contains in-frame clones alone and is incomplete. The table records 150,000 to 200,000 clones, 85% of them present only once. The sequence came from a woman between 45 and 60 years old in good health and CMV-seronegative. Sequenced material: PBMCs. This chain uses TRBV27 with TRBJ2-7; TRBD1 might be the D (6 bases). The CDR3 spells CASRPQLQGYEQYF. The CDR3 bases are TGTGCCAGCAGACCTCAACTCCAGGGGTACGAGCAGTACTTC.